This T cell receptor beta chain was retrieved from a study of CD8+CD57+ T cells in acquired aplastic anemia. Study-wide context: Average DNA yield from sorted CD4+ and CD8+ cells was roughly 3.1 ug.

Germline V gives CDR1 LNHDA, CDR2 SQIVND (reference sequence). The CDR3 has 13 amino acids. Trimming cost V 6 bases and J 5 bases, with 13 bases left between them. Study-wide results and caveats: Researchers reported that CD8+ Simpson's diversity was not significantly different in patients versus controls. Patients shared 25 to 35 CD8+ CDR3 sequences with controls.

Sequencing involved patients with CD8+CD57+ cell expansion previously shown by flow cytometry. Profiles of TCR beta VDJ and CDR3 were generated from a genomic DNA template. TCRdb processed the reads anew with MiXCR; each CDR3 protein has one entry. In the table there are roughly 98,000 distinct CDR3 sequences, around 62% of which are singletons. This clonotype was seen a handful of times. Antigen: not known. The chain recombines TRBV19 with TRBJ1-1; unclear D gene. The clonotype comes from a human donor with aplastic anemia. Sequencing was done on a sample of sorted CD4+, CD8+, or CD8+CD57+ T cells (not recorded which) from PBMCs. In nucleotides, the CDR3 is TGTGCCAGTAGCGTCCGTGCAGGTACTGAAGCTTTCTTT. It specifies CASSVRAGTEAFF.